This TCR beta chain was identified during a study of post-analysis software for immune sequencing data. Study observations and caveats: Higher frequency in patients than in controls was seen for several TRBV segments, with TRBV5-6, TRBV5-1 and TRBV20-1 among them.

The CDR3 is 14 amino acids. Trimming left V 6 bases short and J 3 bases short, with 13 bases between. Tagging with unique molecular identifiers was a feature of the TCR beta cDNA libraries. TCRdb re-derived calls from the PCR reads in MiXCR, one entry per CDR3 protein. Of hundreds of thousands of distinct CDR3 sequences listed, approximately 30% are singletons. The table lists this clonotype with a few counts. The antigen is not known. The chain has TRBV12-3 or TRBV12-4 and TRBJ2-3; no clear D gene. The origin of this receptor is a girl between 5 and 17 years old with multiple sclerosis. The sequenced sample was blood. This chain's CDR3 is CASSRHGPTDTQYF. In DNA form, the CDR3 reads TGTGCCAGCAGCCGACATGGACCGACAGATACGCAGTATTTT.